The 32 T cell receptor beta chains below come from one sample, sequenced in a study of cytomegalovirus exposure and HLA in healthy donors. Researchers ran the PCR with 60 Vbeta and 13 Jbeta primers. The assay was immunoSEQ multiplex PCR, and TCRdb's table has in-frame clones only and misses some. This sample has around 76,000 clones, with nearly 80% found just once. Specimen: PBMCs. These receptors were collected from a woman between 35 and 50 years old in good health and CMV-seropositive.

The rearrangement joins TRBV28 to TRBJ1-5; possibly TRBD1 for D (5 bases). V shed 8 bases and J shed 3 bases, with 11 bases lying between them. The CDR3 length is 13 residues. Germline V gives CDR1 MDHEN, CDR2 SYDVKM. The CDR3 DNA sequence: TGTGCCAGCTTCGACAGCGACAATCAGCCCCAGCATTTT. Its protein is CASFDSDNQPQHF.

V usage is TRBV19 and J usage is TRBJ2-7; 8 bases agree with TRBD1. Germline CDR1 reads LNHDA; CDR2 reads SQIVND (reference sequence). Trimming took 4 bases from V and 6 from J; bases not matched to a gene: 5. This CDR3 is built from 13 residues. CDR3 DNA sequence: TGTGCCAGTAGTAAGGACAGGGAAGGCGAGCAGTACTTC. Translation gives CASSKDREGEQYF.

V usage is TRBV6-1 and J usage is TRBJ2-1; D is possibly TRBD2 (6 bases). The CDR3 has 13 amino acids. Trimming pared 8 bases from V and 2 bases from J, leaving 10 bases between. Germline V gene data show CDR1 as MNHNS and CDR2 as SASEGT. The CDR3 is CASSAGTYNEQFF. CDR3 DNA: TGTGCCAGCTCCGCGGGGACCTACAATGAGCAGTTCTTC.

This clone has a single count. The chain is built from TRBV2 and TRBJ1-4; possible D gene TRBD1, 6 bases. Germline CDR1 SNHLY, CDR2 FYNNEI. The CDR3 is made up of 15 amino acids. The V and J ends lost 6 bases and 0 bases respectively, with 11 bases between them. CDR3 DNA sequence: TGTGCCAGCAGGGACAGACTTGCAACTAATGAAAAACTGTTTTTT. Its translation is CASRDRLATNEKLFF.

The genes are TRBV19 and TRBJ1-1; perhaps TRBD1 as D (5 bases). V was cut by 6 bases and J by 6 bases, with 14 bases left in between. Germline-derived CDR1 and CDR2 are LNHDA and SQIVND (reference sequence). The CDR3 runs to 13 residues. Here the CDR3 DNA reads TGTGCCAGTAGGTTAACTCAGGGTCCTGAAGCTTTCTTT. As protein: CASRLTQGPEAFF.

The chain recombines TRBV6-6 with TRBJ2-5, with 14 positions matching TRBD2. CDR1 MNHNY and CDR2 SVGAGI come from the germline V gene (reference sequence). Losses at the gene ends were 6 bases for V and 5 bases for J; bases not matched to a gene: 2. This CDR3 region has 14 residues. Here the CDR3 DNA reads TGTGCCAGCAGAGGACTAGCGGGGGGCGAGACCCAGTACTTC. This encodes CASRGLAGGETQYF.

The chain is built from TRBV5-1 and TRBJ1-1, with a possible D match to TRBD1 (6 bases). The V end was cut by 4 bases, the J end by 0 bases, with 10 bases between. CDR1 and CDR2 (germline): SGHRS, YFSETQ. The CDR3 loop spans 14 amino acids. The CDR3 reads CASSHGTLNTEAFF. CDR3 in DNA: TGCGCCAGCAGCCACGGGACACTGAACACTGAAGCTTTCTTT.

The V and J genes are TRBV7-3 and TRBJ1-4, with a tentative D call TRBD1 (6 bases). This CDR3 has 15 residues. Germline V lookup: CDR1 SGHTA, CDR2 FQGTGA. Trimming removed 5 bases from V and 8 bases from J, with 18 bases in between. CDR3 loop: CASSPGGGAGEKLFF. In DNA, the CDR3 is TGTGCCAGCAGCCCTGGCGGGGGGGCTGGCGAAAAACTGTTTTTT. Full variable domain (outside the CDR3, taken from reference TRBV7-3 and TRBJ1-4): GAGVSQTPSNKVTEKGKYVELRCDPISGHTALYWYRQSLGQGPEFLIYFQGTGAADDSGLPNDRFFAVRPEGSVSTLKIQRTERGDSAVYLCASSPGGGAGEKLFFGSGTQLSVL.

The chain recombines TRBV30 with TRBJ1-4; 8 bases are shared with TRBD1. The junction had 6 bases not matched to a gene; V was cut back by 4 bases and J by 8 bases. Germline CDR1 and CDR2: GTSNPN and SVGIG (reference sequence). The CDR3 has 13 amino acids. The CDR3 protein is CAWNQGANEKLFF. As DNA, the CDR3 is TGTGCCTGGAATCAGGGGGCGAACGAAAAACTGTTTTTT.

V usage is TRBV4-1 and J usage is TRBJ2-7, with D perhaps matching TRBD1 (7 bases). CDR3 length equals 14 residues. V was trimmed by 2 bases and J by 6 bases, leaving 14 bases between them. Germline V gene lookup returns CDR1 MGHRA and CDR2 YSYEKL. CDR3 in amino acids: CASSQLNRGGEQYF. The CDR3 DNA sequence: TGCGCCAGCAGCCAACTAAACAGGGGAGGCGAGCAGTACTTC.

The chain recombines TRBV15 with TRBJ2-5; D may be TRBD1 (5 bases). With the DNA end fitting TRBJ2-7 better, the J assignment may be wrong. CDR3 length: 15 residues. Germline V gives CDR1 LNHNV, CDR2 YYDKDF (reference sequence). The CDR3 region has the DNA TGTGCCACCAGCAGAGATCCAGGGTTATCCTACGAGCAGTACTTC. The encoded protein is CATSRDPGLSYEQYF.

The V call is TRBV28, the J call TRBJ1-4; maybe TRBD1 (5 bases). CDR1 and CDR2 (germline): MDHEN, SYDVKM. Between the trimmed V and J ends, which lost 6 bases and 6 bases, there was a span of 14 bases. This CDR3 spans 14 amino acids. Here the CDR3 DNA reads TGTGCCAGCAGCGACCCGGGGGGGGATGAAAAACTGTTTTTT. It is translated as CASSDPGGDEKLFF.

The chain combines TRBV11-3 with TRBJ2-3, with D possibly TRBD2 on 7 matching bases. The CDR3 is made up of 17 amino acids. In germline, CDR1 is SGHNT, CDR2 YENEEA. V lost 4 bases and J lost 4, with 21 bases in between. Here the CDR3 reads CASSSAVRRGAADTQYF. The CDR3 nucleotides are TGTGCCAGCAGCTCCGCGGTACGTCGGGGGGCCGCAGATACGCAGTATTTT. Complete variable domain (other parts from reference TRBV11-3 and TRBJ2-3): EAGVVQSPRYKIIEKKQPVAFWCNPISGHNTLYWYLQNLGQGPELLIRYENEEAVDDSQLPKDRFSAERLKGVDSTLKIQPAELGDSAVYLCASSSAVRRGAADTQYFGPGTRLTVL.

CDR3 residues: CASSRLSSYNEQFF. CDR3 in DNA: TGTGCCAGCAGTCGTTTGAGCTCCTACAATGAGCAGTTCTTC. The genes are TRBV6-5 and TRBJ2-1; no clear D gene. From germline, CDR1 is MNHEY and CDR2 SVGAGI. The CDR3 length is 14 residues. Trimming removed 5 bases at V and 0 bases at J, with 8 bases between.

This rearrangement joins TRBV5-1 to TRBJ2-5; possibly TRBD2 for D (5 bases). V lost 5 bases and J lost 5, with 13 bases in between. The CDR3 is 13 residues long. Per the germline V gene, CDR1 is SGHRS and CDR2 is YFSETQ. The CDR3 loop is CASSAGSRETQYF. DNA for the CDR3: TGCGCCAGCAGTGCGGGCTCCCGGGAGACCCAGTACTTC. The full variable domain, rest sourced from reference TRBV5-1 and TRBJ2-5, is KAGVTQTPRYLIKTRGQQVTLSCSPISGHRSVSWYQQTPGQGLQFLFEYFSETQRNKGNFPGRFSGRQFSNSRSEMNVSTLELGDSALYLCASSAGSRETQYFGPGTRLLVL.

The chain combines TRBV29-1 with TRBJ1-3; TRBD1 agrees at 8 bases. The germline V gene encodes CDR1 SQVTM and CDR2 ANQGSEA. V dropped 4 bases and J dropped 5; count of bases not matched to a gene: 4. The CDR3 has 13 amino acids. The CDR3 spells CSVGDRSRNTIYF. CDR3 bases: TGCAGCGTTGGGGACAGGTCTAGAAACACCATATATTTT.

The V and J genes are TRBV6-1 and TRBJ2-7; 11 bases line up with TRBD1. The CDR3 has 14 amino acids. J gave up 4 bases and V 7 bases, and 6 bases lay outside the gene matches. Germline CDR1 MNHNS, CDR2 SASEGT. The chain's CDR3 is CASNKDRGRYEQYF. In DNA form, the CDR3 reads TGTGCCAGCAACAAGGACAGGGGGCGTTACGAGCAGTACTTC.

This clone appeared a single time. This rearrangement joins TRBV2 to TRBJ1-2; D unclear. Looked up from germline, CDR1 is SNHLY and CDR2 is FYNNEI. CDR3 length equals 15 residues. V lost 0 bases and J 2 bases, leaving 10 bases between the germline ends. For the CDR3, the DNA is TGTGCCAGCAGTGAAGCACCAGGCACGAACTATGGCTACACCTTC. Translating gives CASSEAPGTNYGYTF.

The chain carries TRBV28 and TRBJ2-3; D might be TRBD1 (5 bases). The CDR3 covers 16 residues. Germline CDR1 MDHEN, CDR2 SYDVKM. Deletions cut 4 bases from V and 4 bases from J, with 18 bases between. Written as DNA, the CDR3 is TGTGCCAGCAGTTCCCCGACAGAAATAGGGGCAGATACGCAGTATTTT. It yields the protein CASSSPTEIGADTQYF.

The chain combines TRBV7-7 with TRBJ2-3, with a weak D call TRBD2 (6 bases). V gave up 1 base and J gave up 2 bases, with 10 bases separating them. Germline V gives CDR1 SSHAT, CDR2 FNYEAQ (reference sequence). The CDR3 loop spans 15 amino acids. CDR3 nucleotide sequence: TGTGCCAGCAGCTTAGATGGGGGGACCACAGATACGCAGTATTTT. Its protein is CASSLDGGTTDTQYF.

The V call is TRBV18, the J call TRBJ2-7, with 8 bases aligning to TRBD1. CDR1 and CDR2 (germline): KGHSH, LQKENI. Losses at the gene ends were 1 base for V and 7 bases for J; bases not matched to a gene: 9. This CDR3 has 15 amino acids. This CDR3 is CASSPQGRTGREQYF. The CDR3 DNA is TGTGCCAGCTCACCACAAGGGAGGACAGGGCGAGAGCAGTACTTC.

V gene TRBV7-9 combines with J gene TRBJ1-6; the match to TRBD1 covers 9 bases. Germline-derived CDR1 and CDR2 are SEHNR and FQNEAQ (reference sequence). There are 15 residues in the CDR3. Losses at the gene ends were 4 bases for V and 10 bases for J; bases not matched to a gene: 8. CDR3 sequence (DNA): TGTGCCAGCAGCTCCCGGGACAGGGTATCCTCACCCCTCCACTTT. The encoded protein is CASSSRDRVSSPLHF.

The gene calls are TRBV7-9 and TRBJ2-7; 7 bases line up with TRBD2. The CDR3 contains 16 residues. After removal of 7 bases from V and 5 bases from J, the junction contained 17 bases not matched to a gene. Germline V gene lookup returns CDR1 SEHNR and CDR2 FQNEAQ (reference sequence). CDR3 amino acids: CASTPPGTIDIHEQYF. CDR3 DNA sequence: TGTGCCAGCACCCCCCCCGGGACTATCGACATCCACGAGCAGTACTTC.

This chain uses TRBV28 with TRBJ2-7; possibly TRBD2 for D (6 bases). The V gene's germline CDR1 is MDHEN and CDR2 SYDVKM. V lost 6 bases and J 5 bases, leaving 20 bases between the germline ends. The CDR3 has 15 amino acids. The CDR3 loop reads CASRKRDLQGNEQYF. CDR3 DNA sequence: TGTGCCAGCAGAAAGAGGGACTTGCAAGGAAACGAGCAGTACTTC.

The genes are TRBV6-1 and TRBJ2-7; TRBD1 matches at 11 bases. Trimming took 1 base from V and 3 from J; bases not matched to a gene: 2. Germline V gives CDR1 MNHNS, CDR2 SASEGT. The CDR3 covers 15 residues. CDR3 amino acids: CASSEGTGGFYEQYF. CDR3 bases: TGTGCCAGCAGTGAAGGGACAGGGGGCTTCTACGAGCAGTACTTC.

The CDR3 spells CASSQDMLGGETQYF. In DNA, the CDR3 is TGCGCCAGCAGCCAAGATATGTTAGGAGGCGAGACCCAGTACTTC. The rearrangement links TRBV4-3 to TRBJ2-5, with a weak D call TRBD2 (5 bases). V lost 0 bases and J lost 5, with 13 bases in between. The length of the CDR3 is 15 residues. Germline V gene sequence: CDR1 LGHNA, CDR2 YSLEER.

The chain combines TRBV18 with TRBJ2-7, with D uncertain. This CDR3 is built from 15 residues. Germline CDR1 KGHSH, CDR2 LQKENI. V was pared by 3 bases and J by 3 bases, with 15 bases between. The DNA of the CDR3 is TGTGCCAGCTCACCCCCGAACGCTGCCTACTACGAGCAGTACTTC. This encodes CASSPPNAAYYEQYF.

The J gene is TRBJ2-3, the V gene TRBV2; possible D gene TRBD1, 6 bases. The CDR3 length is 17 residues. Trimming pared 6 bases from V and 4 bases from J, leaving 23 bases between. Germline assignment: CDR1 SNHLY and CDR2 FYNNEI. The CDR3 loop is CASRALWGPHSADTQYF. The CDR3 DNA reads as TGTGCCAGCAGGGCTTTGTGGGGGCCGCACTCCGCAGATACGCAGTATTTT. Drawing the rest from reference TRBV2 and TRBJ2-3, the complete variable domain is EPEVTQTPSHQVTQMGQEVILRCVPISNHLYFYWYRQILGQKVEFLVSFYNNEISEKSEIFDDQFSVERPDGSNFTLKIRSTKLEDSAMYFCASRALWGPHSADTQYFGPGTRLTVL.

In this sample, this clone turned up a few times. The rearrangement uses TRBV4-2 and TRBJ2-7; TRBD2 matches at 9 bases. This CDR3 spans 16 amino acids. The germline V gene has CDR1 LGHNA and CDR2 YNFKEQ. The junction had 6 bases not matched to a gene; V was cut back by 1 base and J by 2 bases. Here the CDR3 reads CASSQASSGDAYEQYF. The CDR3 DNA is TGTGCCAGCAGCCAAGCCTCTAGCGGGGACGCCTACGAGCAGTACTTC.

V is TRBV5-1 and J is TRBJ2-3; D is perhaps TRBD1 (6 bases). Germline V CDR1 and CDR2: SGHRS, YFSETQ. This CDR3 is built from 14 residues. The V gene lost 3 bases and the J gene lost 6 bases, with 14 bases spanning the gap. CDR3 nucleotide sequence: TGCGCCAGCAGCTCCTTCAACAGGGTGGATACGCAGTATTTT. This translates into CASSSFNRVDTQYF.

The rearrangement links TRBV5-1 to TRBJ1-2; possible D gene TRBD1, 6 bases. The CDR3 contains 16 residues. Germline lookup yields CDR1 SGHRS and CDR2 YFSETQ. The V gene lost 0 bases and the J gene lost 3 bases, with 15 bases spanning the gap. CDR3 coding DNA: TGCGCCAGCAGCTTGGGGAAGGACAGCCGGGACTATGGCTACACCTTC. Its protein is CASSLGKDSRDYGYTF.

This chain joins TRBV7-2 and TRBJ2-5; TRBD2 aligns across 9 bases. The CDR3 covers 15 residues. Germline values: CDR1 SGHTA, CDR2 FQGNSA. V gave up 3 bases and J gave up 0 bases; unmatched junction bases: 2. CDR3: CASSLGLADQETQYF. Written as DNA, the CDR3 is TGTGCCAGCAGCTTGGGACTAGCTGACCAAGAGACCCAGTACTTC.